This T cell receptor beta chain was retrieved from a study of CD8 T cells in ankylosing spondylitis. Study-wide results and caveats: One TCR beta motif, made up of several highly homologous variants, appeared characteristic of ankylosing spondylitis blood. Reported data indicate significant enrichment of disease-linked clones within matched ankylosing spondylitis synovial fluid. Disease-linked clones had a CD8+ phenotype and relatively low frequency in peripheral blood.

In this sample, this clonotype turned up a few times. Its specificity is not known. TCRdb processed the 5' RACE reads anew with MiXCR; each CDR3 protein has one entry. Of under 950,000 distinct CDR3 sequences listed, around 20% are singletons. V lost 1 base to trimming and J lost 4 bases; unmatched junction nucleotides: 6. The CDR3 sequence is 14 residues long. Per germline, CDR1 SQVTM and CDR2 ANQGSEA. The sequencing sample was made of blood, either unsorted or a sorted T cell fraction (not recorded which). V gene TRBV29-1 combines with J gene TRBJ1-2, with 7 bases matching TRBD1. This clonotype was sampled from a male donor with ankylosing spondylitis. CDR3 nucleotides: TGCAGCGTTGAAGCGGGACAGCACTTCTATGGCTACACCTTC. It encodes CSVEAGQHFYGYTF.